Here is one T cell receptor (beta chain) with its context. Its antigen remains unidentified. This sample is drawn from a study of CD8 T cells in ankylosing spondylitis. Study-wide results and caveats: Several of the motif variants were reported before in synovial fluid and blood from reactive arthritis. Within ankylosing spondylitis blood, a TCR beta motif made up of several highly homologous variants appeared to be characteristic.

CDR3 length: 13 amino acids. V lost 5 bases to trimming and J lost 2 bases, with 9 bases between them. Germline CDR1 and CDR2: SEHNR and FQNEAQ (reference sequence). Library preparation for TCR beta used quantitative 5'-RACE with molecular barcodes. TCRdb re-called the 5' RACE reads through MiXCR, storing one row per CDR3 protein. This table has over 200,000 distinct CDR3 sequences, 15% to 20% appearing once. V and J are TRBV7-9 and TRBJ2-5; D gene ambiguous. Sequencing used blood, either unsorted or a sorted T cell fraction (not recorded which). The origin of this receptor is a male donor with ankylosing spondylitis. The CDR3 sequence is CASSHPPQETQYF. The CDR3 region has the DNA TGTGCCAGCAGCCACCCCCCACAAGAGACCCAGTACTTC.